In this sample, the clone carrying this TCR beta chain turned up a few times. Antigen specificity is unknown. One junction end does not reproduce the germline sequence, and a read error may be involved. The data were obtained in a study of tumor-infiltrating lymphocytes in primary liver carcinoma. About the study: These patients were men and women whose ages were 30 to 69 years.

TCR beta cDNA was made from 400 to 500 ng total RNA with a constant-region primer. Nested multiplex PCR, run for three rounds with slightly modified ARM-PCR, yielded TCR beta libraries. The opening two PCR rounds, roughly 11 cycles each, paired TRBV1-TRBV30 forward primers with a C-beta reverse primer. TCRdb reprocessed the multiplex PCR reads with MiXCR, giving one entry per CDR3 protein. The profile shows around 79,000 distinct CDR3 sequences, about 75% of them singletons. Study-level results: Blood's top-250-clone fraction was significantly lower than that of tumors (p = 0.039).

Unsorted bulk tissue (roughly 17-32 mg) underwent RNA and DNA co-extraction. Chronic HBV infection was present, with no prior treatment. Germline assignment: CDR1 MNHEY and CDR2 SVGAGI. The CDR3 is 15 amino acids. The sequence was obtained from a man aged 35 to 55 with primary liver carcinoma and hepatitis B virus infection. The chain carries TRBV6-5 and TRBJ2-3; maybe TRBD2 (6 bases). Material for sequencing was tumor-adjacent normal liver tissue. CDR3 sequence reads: CASRLGATSTDTRYF. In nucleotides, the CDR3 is TGTGCCAGCAGGTTGGGTGCTACTAGCACAGACACGCGGTATTTT.